Listed below are T cell receptor beta chains from one sample, sequenced in a study of blood T cell repertoires in COVID-19. Clones were read by immunoSEQ multiplex PCR, and TCRdb kept only the in-frame ones, dropping some. The sample holds about 200,000 clones, about 88% seen once. The material sequenced was peripheral blood. The receptors were sampled from a man aged 55 to 69 with acute or convalescent COVID-19. Both conserved end residues are part of each CDR3. Not every row has a clone size; where given, it reads once, few, many or a size class.

J,V,size,CDR3
TRBJ1-6,TRBV3-1/TRBV3-2,few,CASRGSSYNSPLHF
TRBJ1-4,TRBV7-2,.,CASRGAPGKDEKLFF
TRBJ1-2,TRBV5-8,.,CASSLQGAGSYGYTF
TRBJ2-7,TRBV30,.,CAWSPRNEQYF
TRBJ1-2,TRBV12-3/TRBV12-4,.,CASSRGGRGTF
TRBJ1-1,TRBV6-1,.,CASSEEAGPAEAFF
TRBJ2-3,TRBV9,.,CASTPGGSGAFQDTQYF
TRBJ2-2,TRBV5-4,.,CASSPSTLSDTGELFF
TRBJ2-5,TRBV27,.,CASSPGQGMETQYF
TRBJ2-5,TRBV5-1,.,CASSFSPLRETQYF
TRBJ2-5,TRBV7-2,.,CASSPTSGGETQYF
TRBJ1-2,TRBV3-1/TRBV3-2,.,CASSHSSTTGYGYTF
TRBJ1-1,TRBV5-1,.,CASSPPLGTGAEEAFF
TRBJ1-1,TRBV29-1,.,CSALQGALNTEAFF
TRBJ1-5,TRBV4-1,.,CASSRYREGTAGAQHF
TRBJ1-6,TRBV6-5,.,CASSYDSNSPLHF
TRBJ2-1,TRBV5-4,.,CASSSGGPVYNEQFF
TRBJ1-4,TRBV13,.,CASSTGQRNEKLFF
TRBJ2-1,TRBV19,.,CASRRGAGYNEQFF
TRBJ1-3,TRBV3-1/TRBV3-2,once,CASRMTGIGGGNTIYF
TRBJ1-2,TRBV6-5,once,CASSYQNDRGLGYTF
TRBJ1-2,TRBV28,.,CASSWGQGYGYTF
TRBJ1-2,TRBV6-5,once,CASSTGRRVAGYTF
TRBJ1-2,TRBV5-4,.,CASSLAKGQNYGYTF